This T cell receptor (beta chain) was recovered during a study of lymphopenia after photon versus proton radiotherapy (dated by TCRdb to between 2018 and 2021). General notes on the study: Photon and proton radiation therapy were compared by the study for their immunological effects in patients with gastrointestinal tumors who developed high-grade lymphopenia. The cohort included 20 or so patients with gastrointestinal tumors who developed lymphopenia after receiving either photon or proton therapy. The goal of the study was to describe how the two radiation modalities differ in their effects on the immune system.

Library generation was performed with the immunoSEQ multiplex PCR assay. T cell repertoires were profiled with deep sequencing of rearranged TCR beta loci together with multiparametric flow cytometry. Entries here come from immuneACCESS through TCRdb and include only in-frame sequences with V and J called. Some clones fail to appear in such tables; in the studies checked, an unresolved V gene covers under half of the shortfall, and the cause of the remainder is unknown. Here the sample has 45,000 to 65,000 clones; approximately 82% occur a single time. Less than 35% of the sample lies in the top ten. Paper-wide results and their limitations: After the lymphocyte count nadir, oligoclonal expansion, especially of CD8+ Temra cells, was observed in photon-treated repertoires, and the drop in diversity was driven by this expansion. Among patients across the cohort who died, overall survival time showed an inverse correlation with a larger post-nadir drop in TCR diversity. Proton-treated patients stayed relatively stable during treatment, while photon-treated patients lost naive T cells and TCR diversity and gained effector/memory populations. The survival association was assessed only in patients who died, and the authors presented better survival with proton therapy as a possibility rather than a demonstrated result.

V is clipped by 4 bases and J by 7 bases, and the sequence between their germline boundaries is 13 bases long. CDR1 and CDR2 are drawn from the germline V gene: LGHNA, YNFKEQ. Spanning cysteine to phenylalanine, the CDR3 consists of 14 amino acids. Kept here is only the CDR3 DNA, which spans 42 bases and is read in frame from base 1. Of note for this clone: No antigen is known for it. The input lacks base qualities; no much larger clone sits a single base away.

The material sequenced was peripheral blood, taken from a patient treated with photon-based radiotherapy. This receptor was taken from a man in his fifties with gastric cancer. The receptor chain draws on TRBV4-2 and TRBJ2-2; the D gene remains uncertain. The sequenced DNA is TGTGCCAGCAGCCCCTTGATGGGTAACGGGGAGCTGTTTTTT. Its coded protein is CASSPLMGNGELFF.